The present entry profiles one TCR beta chain with its context. These data belong to a study of blood T cell repertoires in COVID-19. Study context: T cells, B-cell-depleted T cells, or PBMCs provided the cDNA or gDNA that served as material.

Participants classified as exposed had met a COVID-19 case within 2 weeks before study entry. Assay used: immunoSEQ multiplex PCR; TCRdb lists only in-frame clones, some missing. The data show around 320,000 clones, roughly 86% seen once. The TCR sequence derives from a woman in her fifties or sixties who had been exposed to COVID-19. The sequencing sample was made of PBMCs or T cells enriched from blood (not recorded which).

The chain's CDR3 is CASSLRQGSYEQYF. CDR3 DNA sequence: TGTGCCAGCAGCCTCCGACAGGGTAGCTACGAGCAGTACTTC. This chain connects TRBV7-8 to TRBJ2-7; 7 bases are a match to TRBD1. The germline CDR1 and CDR2 sequences are SGHVS and FQNEAQ. V dropped 5 bases and J dropped 3; count of bases not matched to a gene: 7. CDR3 length: 14 amino acids.